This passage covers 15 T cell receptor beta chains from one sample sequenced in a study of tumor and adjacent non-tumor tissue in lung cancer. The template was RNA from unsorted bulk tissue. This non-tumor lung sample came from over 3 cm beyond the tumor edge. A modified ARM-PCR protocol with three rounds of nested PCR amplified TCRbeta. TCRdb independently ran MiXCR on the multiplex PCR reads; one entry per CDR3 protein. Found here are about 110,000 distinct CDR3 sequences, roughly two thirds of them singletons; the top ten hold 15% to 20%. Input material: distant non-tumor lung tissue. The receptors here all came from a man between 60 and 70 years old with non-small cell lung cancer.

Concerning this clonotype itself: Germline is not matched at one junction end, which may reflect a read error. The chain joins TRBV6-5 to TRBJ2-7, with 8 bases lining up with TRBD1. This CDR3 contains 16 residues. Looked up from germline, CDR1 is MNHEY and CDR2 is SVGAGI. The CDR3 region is CASRSTKQGEVYEQYF. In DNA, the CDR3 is TGTGCCAGCAGATCCACTAAACAGGGGGAGGTATACGAGCAGTACTTT.

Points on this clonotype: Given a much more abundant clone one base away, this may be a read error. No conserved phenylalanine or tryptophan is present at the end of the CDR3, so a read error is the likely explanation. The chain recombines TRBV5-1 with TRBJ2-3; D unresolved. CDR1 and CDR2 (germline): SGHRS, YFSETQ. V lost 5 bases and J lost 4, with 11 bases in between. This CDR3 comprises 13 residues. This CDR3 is CASSPAPADTQYL. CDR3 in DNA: TGCGCCAGCAGTCCGGCCCCCGCAGATACGCAGTATTTG.

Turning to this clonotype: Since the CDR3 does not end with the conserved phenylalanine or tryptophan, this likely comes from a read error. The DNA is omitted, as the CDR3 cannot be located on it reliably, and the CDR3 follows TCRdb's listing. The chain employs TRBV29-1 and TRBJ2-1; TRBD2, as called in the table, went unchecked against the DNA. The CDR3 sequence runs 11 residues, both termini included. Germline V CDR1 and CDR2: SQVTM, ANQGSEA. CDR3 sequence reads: CSVLFGGRTFS.

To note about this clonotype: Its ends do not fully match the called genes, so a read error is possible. CDR3 sequence: CASNLKASGRAGSVEQFF. The CDR3 DNA follows: TGTGCCAGCAACTTAAAAGCTAGCGGGAGGGCCGGATCGGTTGAGCAGTTCTTC. This rearrangement joins TRBV11-2 to TRBJ2-1; 12 positions agree with TRBD2. Per the germline V gene, CDR1 is SGHAT and CDR2 is FQNNGV. There are 18 residues in the CDR3.

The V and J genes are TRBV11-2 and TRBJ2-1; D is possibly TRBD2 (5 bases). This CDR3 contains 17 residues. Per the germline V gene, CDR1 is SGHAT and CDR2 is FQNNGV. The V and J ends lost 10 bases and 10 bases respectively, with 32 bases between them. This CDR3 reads CANILVRELPYRGEQFF. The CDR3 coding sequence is TGTGCCAACATCTTAGTGAGGGAACTACCTTACCGAGGGGAGCAGTTCTTC. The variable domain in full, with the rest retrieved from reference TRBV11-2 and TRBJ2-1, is EAGVAQSPRYKIIEKRQSVAFWCNPISGHATLYWYQQILGQGPKLLIQFQNNGVVDDSQLPKDRFSAERLKGVDSTLKIQPAKLEDSAVYLCANILVRELPYRGEQFFGPGTRLTVL.

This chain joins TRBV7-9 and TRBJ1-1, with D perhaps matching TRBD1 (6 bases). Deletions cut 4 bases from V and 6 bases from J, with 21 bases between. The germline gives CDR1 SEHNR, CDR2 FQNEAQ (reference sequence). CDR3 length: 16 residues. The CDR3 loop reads CASSSPGLGARAEAFF. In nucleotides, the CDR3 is TGTGCCAGCAGCTCTCCGGGACTGGGGGCGCGGGCTGAAGCTTTCTTT. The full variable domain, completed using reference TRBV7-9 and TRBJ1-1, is DTGVSQNPRHKITKRGQNVTFRCDPISEHNRLYWYRQTLGQGPEFLTYFQNEAQLEKSRLLSDRFSAERPKGSFSTLEIQRTEQGDSAMYLCASSSPGLGARAEAFFGQGTRLTVV.

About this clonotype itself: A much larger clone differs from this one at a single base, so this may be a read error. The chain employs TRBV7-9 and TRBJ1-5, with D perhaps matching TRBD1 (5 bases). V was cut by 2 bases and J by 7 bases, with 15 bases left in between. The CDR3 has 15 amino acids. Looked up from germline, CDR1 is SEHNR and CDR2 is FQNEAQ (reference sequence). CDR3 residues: CASSLSSHGGQPQHF. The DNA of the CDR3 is TGTGCCAGCAGCTTATCTAGTCACGGGGGACAGCCCCAGCATTTT. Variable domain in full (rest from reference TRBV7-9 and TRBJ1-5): DTGVSQNPRHKITKRGQNVTFRCDPISEHNRLYWYRQTLGQGPEFLTYFQNEAQLEKSRLLSDRFSAERPKGSFSTLEIQRTEQGDSAMYLCASSLSSHGGQPQHFGDGTRLSIL.

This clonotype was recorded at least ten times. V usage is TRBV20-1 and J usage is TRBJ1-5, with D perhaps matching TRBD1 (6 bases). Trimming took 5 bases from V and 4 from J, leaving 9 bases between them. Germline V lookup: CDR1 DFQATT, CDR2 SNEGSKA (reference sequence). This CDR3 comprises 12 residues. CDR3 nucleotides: TGCAGTGCTCAACAGGGAAATCAGCCCCAGCATTTT. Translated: CSAQQGNQPQHF.

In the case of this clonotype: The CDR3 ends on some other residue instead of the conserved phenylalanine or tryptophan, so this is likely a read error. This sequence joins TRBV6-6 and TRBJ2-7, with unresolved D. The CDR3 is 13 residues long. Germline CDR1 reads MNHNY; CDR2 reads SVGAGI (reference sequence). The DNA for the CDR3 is TGTGCCAGTAGTTACTCGAAGGGTTACGAGCAGTACTCC. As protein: CASSYSKGYEQYS.

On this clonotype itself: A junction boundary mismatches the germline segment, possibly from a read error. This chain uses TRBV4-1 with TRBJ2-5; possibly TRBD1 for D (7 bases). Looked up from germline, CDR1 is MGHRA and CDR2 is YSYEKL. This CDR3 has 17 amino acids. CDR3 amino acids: CASSQEFFGGGFRTQYF. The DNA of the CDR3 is TGTGCCAGCAGCCAAGAGTTTTTCGGAGGGGGCTTTAGGACCCAGTACTTC.

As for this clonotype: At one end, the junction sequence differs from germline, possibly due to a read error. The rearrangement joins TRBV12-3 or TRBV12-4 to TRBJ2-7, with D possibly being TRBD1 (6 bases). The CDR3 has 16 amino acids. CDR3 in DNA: TGTGTCAGCAGTTTTTCTGGGACATCGGGGCACTACGAGCAGTACTTC. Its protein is CVSSFSGTSGHYEQYF.

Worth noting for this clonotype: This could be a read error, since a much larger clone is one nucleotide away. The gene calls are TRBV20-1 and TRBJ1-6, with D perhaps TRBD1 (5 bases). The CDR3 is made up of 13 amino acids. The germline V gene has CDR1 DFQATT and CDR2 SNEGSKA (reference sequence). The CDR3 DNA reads TGCAGTGCTAGGAGTCAGGGAGGTTCACCCTTCCACTTT. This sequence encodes CSARSQGGSPFHF.

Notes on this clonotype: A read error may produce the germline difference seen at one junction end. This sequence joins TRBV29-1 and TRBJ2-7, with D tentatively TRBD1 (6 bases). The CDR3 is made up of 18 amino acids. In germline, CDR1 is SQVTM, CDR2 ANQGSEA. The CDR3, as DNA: TGTAGCGTTGAAGGTTGGGTAGAGGGGGACATGGGCCCCTACGAGCAATACTTC. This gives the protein CSVEGWVEGDMGPYEQYF.

The CDR3 DNA sequence: TGCAGTGCTAGAGACCCTAGCGTATCCCAAGAGACCCAGTACTTC. The encoded protein is CSARDPSVSQETQYF. The rearrangement links TRBV20-1 to TRBJ2-5, with D perhaps matching TRBD2 (6 bases). V was pared by 0 bases and J by 1 base, with 12 bases between. CDR1 is DFQATT, CDR2 SNEGSKA, per germline (reference sequence). The CDR3 loop spans 15 amino acids.

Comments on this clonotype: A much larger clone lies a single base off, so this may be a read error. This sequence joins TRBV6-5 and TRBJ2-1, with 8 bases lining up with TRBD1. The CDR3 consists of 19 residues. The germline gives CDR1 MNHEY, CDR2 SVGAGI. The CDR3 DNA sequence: TGTACCAGCAGTCCCCTGATCACGACAGGGGCCAGCCCCTACAATGAGCAGTTCTTC. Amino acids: CTSSPLITTGASPYNEQFF.